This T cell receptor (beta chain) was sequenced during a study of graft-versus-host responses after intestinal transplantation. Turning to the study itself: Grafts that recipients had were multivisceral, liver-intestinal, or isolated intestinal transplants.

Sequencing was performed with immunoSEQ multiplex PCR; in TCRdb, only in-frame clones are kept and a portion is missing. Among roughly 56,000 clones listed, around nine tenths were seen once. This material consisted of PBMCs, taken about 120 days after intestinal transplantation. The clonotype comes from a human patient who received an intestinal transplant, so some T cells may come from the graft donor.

CDR3 in DNA: TGTGCCAGCAGCGCGGGGTTGTTGCCTCCCCCGGACGAGCAGTACTTC. Translation gives CASSAGLLPPPDEQYF. The chain joins TRBV28 to TRBJ2-7; tentatively, D is TRBD2 (6 bases). The length of the CDR3 is 16 residues. Trimming took 6 bases from V and 5 from J, leaving 23 bases between them. CDR1 is MDHEN, CDR2 SYDVKM, per germline.